Presented here are 23 T cell receptor beta chains from one specimen sequenced in a study of cytomegalovirus exposure and HLA in healthy donors. Profiling relied on immunoSEQ multiplex PCR, and the TCRdb table lists in-frame clones only, not all of them. The sample consists of around 70,000 clones, 85% to 95% of them appearing once. Sequencing used PBMCs. These receptors originate from a man in his late teens or twenties in good health and CMV-seronegative.

A few counts support this clone. The chain recombines TRBV28 with TRBJ2-5, with TRBD1 as a possible D gene (6 bases). The CDR3 runs to 13 residues. CDR1 is MDHEN and CDR2 is SYDVKM in the germline V gene. Trimming took off 6 bases at V and 7 bases at J, with 15 bases between the two ends. Written as DNA, the CDR3 is TGTGCCAGCAGAAAAGGGGGAAAAGGGACCCAGTACTTC. It codes for CASRKGGKGTQYF.

The rearrangement uses TRBV28 and TRBJ1-5; D is ambiguous. CDR3 length: 12 residues. Germline values: CDR1 MDHEN, CDR2 SYDVKM. V was cut by 8 bases and J by 1 base, with 6 bases left in between. The CDR3 sequence is CASDTSNQPQHF. Here the CDR3 DNA reads TGTGCCAGCGACACGAGCAATCAGCCCCAGCATTTT.

The chain is built from TRBV14 and TRBJ2-7; TRBD2 aligns across 7 bases. The CDR3 runs 15 residues. Trimming cost V 2 bases and J 4 bases; bases outside gene matches: 8. Germline values: CDR1 SGHDN, CDR2 FVKESK. CDR3 nucleotides: TGTGCCAGCAGCCAAATCCCGGGAGGAGGTTACGAGCAGTACTTC. It is translated as CASSQIPGGGYEQYF.

The gene calls are TRBV6-6 and TRBJ2-1, with 10 nucleotides matching TRBD1. Germline V gene data show CDR1 as MNHNY and CDR2 as SVGAGI (reference sequence). CDR3 length: 15 residues. Trimming took 5 bases from V and 6 from J; bases not matched to a gene: 7. The CDR3 bases are TGTGCCAGCAGTGGGACAGGGGCCCCTTTCAATGAGCAGTTCTTC. This codes for CASSGTGAPFNEQFF.

This sequence joins TRBV7-2 and TRBJ1-4, with 10 nucleotides matching TRBD1. Losses at the gene ends were 1 base for V and 7 bases for J; bases not matched to a gene: 3. The CDR3 consists of 15 residues. Germline CDR1 SGHTA, CDR2 FQGNSA. In DNA, the CDR3 is TGTGCCAGCAGCTTAGGAGGGACAGGGGTTGAAAAACTGTTTTTT. Translating it yields CASSLGGTGVEKLFF.

The chain recombines TRBV30 with TRBJ1-1, with D possibly TRBD1 on 6 matching bases. Germline CDR1 and CDR2: GTSNPN and SVGIG (reference sequence). The V end was cut by 5 bases, the J end by 4 bases, with 14 bases between. This CDR3 has 13 amino acids. DNA of the CDR3: TGTGCCTGGCCAGGGGCGGCCGGCACTGAAGCTTTCTTT. Its protein is CAWPGAAGTEAFF.

The V call is TRBV9, the J call TRBJ1-1; D gene ambiguous. CDR3 size: 15 residues. The germline V and J ends were trimmed by 1 base and 2 bases, with 12 bases remaining between them. Germline V lookup: CDR1 SGDLS, CDR2 YYNGEE. The CDR3 bases are TGTGCCAGCAGCGTAAGTACGGGAGAAAACACTGAAGCTTTCTTT. It yields the protein CASSVSTGENTEAFF. Variable domain in full (rest from reference TRBV9 and TRBJ1-1): DSGVTQTPKHLITATGQRVTLRCSPRSGDLSVYWYQQSLDQGLQFLIQYYNGEERAKGNILERFSAQQFPDLHSELNLSSLELGDSALYFCASSVSTGENTEAFFGQGTRLTVV.

V is TRBV19 and J is TRBJ1-1; 9 bases line up with TRBD1. CDR1 is LNHDA and CDR2 is SQIVND in the germline V gene (reference sequence). Trimming took 8 bases from V and 1 from J; bases not matched to a gene: 2. The CDR3 contains 13 residues. CDR3 loop: CASRDRANTEAFF. As DNA, the CDR3 is TGTGCCAGTCGGGACAGGGCGAACACTGAAGCTTTCTTT.

The rearrangement links TRBV4-3 to TRBJ2-4, with TRBD2 as a possible D gene (5 bases). Germline V CDR1 and CDR2: LGHNA, YSLEER. V was trimmed by 4 bases and J by 3 bases, leaving 13 bases between them. This CDR3 has 15 residues. Here the CDR3 reads CASSPLAWSKNIQYF. In nucleotides, the CDR3 is TGCGCCAGCAGCCCCTTAGCGTGGAGCAAAAACATTCAGTACTTC.

The rearrangement links TRBV9 to TRBJ2-1; D uncertain. Germline values: CDR1 SGDLS, CDR2 YYNGEE. Trimming shortened V by 0 bases and J by 10 bases, and 8 bases separated the two germline ends. This CDR3 region has 12 residues. The CDR3 region has the DNA TGTGCCAGCAGCGTAGGCCCGAGGGAGCAGTTCTTC. The encoded protein is CASSVGPREQFF.

The rearrangement uses TRBV27 and TRBJ1-1; D unclear. This CDR3 has 15 residues. The V end was cut by 1 base, the J end by 3 bases, with 12 bases between. Germline V gene data show CDR1 as MNHEY and CDR2 as SMNVEV (reference sequence). DNA for the CDR3: TGTGCCAGCAGTTTATTCCGCGGGCGGGACACTGAAGCTTTCTTT. This sequence encodes CASSLFRGRDTEAFF.

The chain has TRBV2 and TRBJ1-2, with D uncertain. The germline V gene has CDR1 SNHLY and CDR2 FYNNEI. This CDR3 is 12 amino acids long. V was cut by 5 bases and J by 3 bases, with 7 bases left in between. CDR3: CASSLQDYGYTF. CDR3 nucleotides: TGTGCCAGCAGTCTTCAGGACTATGGCTACACCTTC.

The chain joins TRBV29-1 to TRBJ1-2; 9 bases match TRBD1. This CDR3 has 12 amino acids. V lost 4 bases and J lost 4; bases outside the gene matches: 1. In germline, CDR1 is SQVTM, CDR2 ANQGSEA. The CDR3 bases are TGCAGCGTTGCGGGACAGGGCTATGGCTACACCTTC. Translating gives CSVAGQGYGYTF.

The chain uses TRBV18 and TRBJ1-3, with D hard to call. From germline, CDR1 is KGHSH and CDR2 LQKENI. V gave up 2 bases and J gave up 0 bases, with 23 bases separating them. This CDR3 region has 20 residues. CDR3 in DNA: TGTGCCAGCTCACCAGTCCCCAAGTCAGGAATTAGATCCTCTGGAAACACCATATATTTT. It codes for CASSPVPKSGIRSSGNTIYF.

V usage is TRBV28 and J usage is TRBJ2-7, with TRBD1 identical over 7 bases. The CDR3 extends over 19 amino acids. Germline V gene sequence: CDR1 MDHEN, CDR2 SYDVKM. Trimming took 2 bases from V and 2 from J; bases not matched to a gene: 18. The CDR3 DNA is TGTGCCAGCAGTTTAAACATCTCGCCACCGGGACAGCCGACCTACGAGCAGTACTTC. Protein: CASSLNISPPGQPTYEQYF.

This sequence joins TRBV7-2 and TRBJ2-3, with TRBD2 identical over 7 bases. The V gene's germline CDR1 is SGHTA and CDR2 FQGNSA. Trimming at V came to 4 bases and at J to 5 bases, leaving 6 bases not matched to a gene. There are 14 residues in the CDR3. In DNA, the CDR3 is TGTGCCAGCAGCTCTAGGGGCGGGGGAGATACGCAGTATTTT. Amino acids: CASSSRGGGDTQYF.

This rearrangement joins TRBV9 to TRBJ1-2; 8 bases align to TRBD1. Germline V CDR1 and CDR2: SGDLS, YYNGEE. This CDR3 has 15 amino acids. V shed 4 bases, J shed 0 bases, and the junction held 5 bases outside the gene matches. CDR3 coding DNA: TGTGCCAGCAGCCTCCCAGGGGGCTCTAACTATGGCTACACCTTC. It specifies CASSLPGGSNYGYTF.

The V and J genes are TRBV6-5 and TRBJ1-1, with 7 bases that match TRBD1. This CDR3 region has 13 residues. Losses at the gene ends were 7 bases for V and 6 bases for J; bases not matched to a gene: 8. Germline V gene data show CDR1 as MNHEY and CDR2 as SVGAGI. This CDR3 reads CASTPTGIAEAFF. The DNA of the CDR3 is TGTGCCAGCACCCCGACAGGGATAGCTGAAGCTTTCTTT.

This clone was seen once. This chain links TRBV28 with TRBJ2-2, with 8 positions matching TRBD1. Trimming cost V 8 bases and J 1 base; bases outside gene matches: 6. Germline CDR1 MDHEN, CDR2 SYDVKM. This CDR3 is 15 amino acids long. In nucleotides, the CDR3 is TGTGCCAGCGAAAAAACAGGGGGGAACACCGGGGAGCTGTTTTTT. Amino acid sequence: CASEKTGGNTGELFF.

This rearrangement joins TRBV27 to TRBJ1-4, with D perhaps TRBD1 (6 bases). V gave up 5 bases and J gave up 4 bases, with 14 bases separating them. This CDR3 has 15 residues. Looked up from germline, CDR1 is MNHEY and CDR2 is SMNVEV (reference sequence). The CDR3 DNA reads TGTGCCAGCAGTCCATACGACAGGTTTAATGAAAAACTGTTTTTT. This translates into CASSPYDRFNEKLFF.

In nucleotides, the CDR3 is TGTGCCAGCAGCCTGGGACAGGGACCAAATCAGCCCCAGCATTTT. Translated: CASSLGQGPNQPQHF. The chain couples TRBV7-9 to TRBJ1-5; TRBD1 matches at 9 bases. This CDR3 is 15 amino acids long. Trimming took 5 bases from V and 4 from J; bases not matched to a gene: 6. Germline V gene data show CDR1 as SEHNR and CDR2 as FQNEAQ (reference sequence).

V usage is TRBV29-1 and J usage is TRBJ2-1; 9 bases align to TRBD1. With 7 bases clipped from V and 8 bases from J, the junction kept 15 bases outside the gene matches. Germline V gene sequence: CDR1 SQVTM, CDR2 ANQGSEA. The CDR3 has 15 residues. The chain's CDR3 is CSATGSTGGKDEQFF. CDR3 nucleotide sequence: TGCAGCGCTACCGGGTCGACAGGGGGTAAAGATGAGCAGTTCTTC.

V and J are TRBV21-1 and TRBJ2-1; no DNA check was done on the table's D call, TRBD2. TRBV21-1 is a pseudogene segment. CDR3 length: 17 amino acids. CDR3 amino acids: CASSKSCRTSGNNEQFF. The CDR3 coding sequence is TGTGCCAGCAGCAAATCGTGTCGGACTAGCGGGAACAATGAGCAGTTCTTC.